This section outlines one T cell receptor beta chain sequence together with its context. This record belongs to a study of T cell changes during pregnancy in multiple sclerosis. The CDR3 consists of 14 residues. Germline CDR1 SNHLY, CDR2 FYNNEI. Unmatched junction bases numbered 3, after V lost 8 bases and J lost 3 bases. The table came from immunoSEQ multiplex PCR; TCRdb's copy has only in-frame clones and leaves some out. Among roughly 100,000 clones, less than 95% were seen once, and the ten largest hold 1.5% to 2%. This sequence joins TRBV2 and TRBJ2-1; TRBD2 aligns across 11 bases. Sequencing used peripheral blood, obtained after pregnancy. The TCR sequence derives from a female donor with multiple sclerosis, enrolled in a pregnancy study. CDR3: CASSGTSGYNEQFF. The CDR3 nucleotides read TGTGCCAGCTCCGGGACTAGCGGCTACAATGAGCAGTTCTTC.